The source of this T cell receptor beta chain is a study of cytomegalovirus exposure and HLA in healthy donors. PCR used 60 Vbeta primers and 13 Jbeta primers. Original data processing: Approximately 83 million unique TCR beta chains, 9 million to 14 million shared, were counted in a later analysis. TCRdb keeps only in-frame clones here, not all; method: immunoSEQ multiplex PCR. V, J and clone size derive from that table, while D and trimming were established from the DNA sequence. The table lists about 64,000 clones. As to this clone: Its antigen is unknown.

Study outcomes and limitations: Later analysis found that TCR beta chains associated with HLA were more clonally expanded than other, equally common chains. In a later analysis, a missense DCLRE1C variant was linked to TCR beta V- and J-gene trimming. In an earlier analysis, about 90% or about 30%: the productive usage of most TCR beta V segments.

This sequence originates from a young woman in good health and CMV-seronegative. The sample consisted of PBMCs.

The DNA for the CDR3 is TGTGCCAGTAGTAGCAGGGGGCCTGGGGCCAACGTCCTGACTTTC. This encodes CASSSRGPGANVLTF. The V gene is TRBV19, the J gene TRBJ2-6; 8 positions match TRBD1. This CDR3 comprises 15 residues. Germline CDR1 and CDR2: LNHDA and SQIVND (reference sequence). Trimming at V came to 4 bases and at J to 2 bases, leaving 1 base not matched to a gene.